This T cell receptor beta chain derives from a study of early T cells in non-severe SARS-CoV-2 infection. The overall study: Alpha and beta chains were unpaired, from unsorted whole-blood bulk RNA.

This clonotype was observed at least ten times. What it recognizes is unknown. Study results and caveats: VDJdb-based annotation leaned toward anti-spike CD8 responses and missed private and CD4 specificities.

Molecules of cDNA were individually given unique molecular identifiers that were attached to them. TCRdb reanalysed the 5' RACE reads using MiXCR and keeps one entry per CDR3 protein. This table holds 65,000 to 95,000 distinct CDR3 sequences, roughly 12% found once. The TCR originated in an adult who was a healthcare worker with PCR-confirmed SARS-CoV-2 infection or an uninfected control (not recorded which). The donor label of this sample is uncertain. The input for sequencing was whole blood, taken at baseline.

The CDR3 here is CASSLNSAYEQYF. DNA of the CDR3: TGTGCCAGCAGCCTAAACAGTGCCTACGAGCAGTACTTC. V and J are TRBV7-6 and TRBJ2-7; D ambiguous. Germline V CDR1 and CDR2: SGHVS, FNYEAQ. CDR3 length equals 13 residues. Trimming took off 5 bases at V and 2 bases at J, with 10 bases between the two ends.